A single sample is the source of the 10 T cell receptor beta chains below, sequenced in a study of blood T cells in healthy people across ages. Next came a second PCR, run for roughly 7 to 12 cycles, which used a sample-barcoded 5' primer along with a J-beta primer mix. One entry per CDR3 protein, called by TCRdb with MiXCR from the 5' RACE reads. The repertoire consists of about 930,000 distinct CDR3 sequences, with under 35% occurring once and the leading ten covering 10% to 13%. These data were likewise used in another study, on T cells of mothers and their children.

Material: blood. The receptors shown here come from a woman aged 40 to 50 in good health.

This clonotype was seen ten or more times. The V and J genes are TRBV24-1 and TRBJ2-7; weak D call: TRBD2 (5 bases). Germline V gene lookup returns CDR1 KGHDR and CDR2 SFDVKD. With 4 bases removed from V and 0 bases from J, the gap between germline ends came to 9 bases. The CDR3 is 14 residues long. In DNA, the CDR3 is TGTGCCACCAGTGACGGTGGAGGCTCCTACGAGCAGTACTTC. This gives the protein CATSDGGGSYEQYF.

On this clonotype: With a much larger clone just one base away, this may be a read error. The chain has TRBV5-1 and TRBJ2-7; 8 nucleotides line up with TRBD1. CDR1 and CDR2 (germline): SGHRS, YFSETQ. The CDR3 loop spans 12 amino acids. CDR3 bases: TGCGCCAGCGGACAGGGCTTCTACGGGCAGTACTTC. This gives the protein CASGQGFYGQYF.

The V and J genes are TRBV14 and TRBJ2-7; D ambiguous. The germline gives CDR1 SGHDN, CDR2 FVKESK. The CDR3 loop spans 13 amino acids. V was pared by 4 bases and J by 6 bases, with 13 bases between. CDR3 nucleotides: TGTGCCAGCAGCCGAGATTACGGAACCGAGCAGTACTTC. This encodes CASSRDYGTEQYF.

This sequence joins TRBV6-2 or TRBV6-3 and TRBJ1-5, with D unresolved. The CDR3 contains 15 residues. CDR1 and CDR2 (germline): MNHEY, SVGEGT. V lost 5 bases, J lost 2 bases, and 13 bases lay in between. The CDR3 here is CASSLRDTGNQPQHF. The CDR3 DNA reads as TGTGCCAGCAGTCTACGGGATACAGGCAATCAGCCCCAGCATTTT.

The V gene is TRBV12-3 or TRBV12-4, the J gene TRBJ1-4; 7 bases line up with TRBD1. CDR3 size: 14 residues. Trimming cost V 6 bases and J 7 bases; bases outside gene matches: 8. The CDR3 DNA follows: TGTGCCAGCAGCACAGGACAGGCCGTTGAAAAACTGTTTTTT. The encoded protein is CASSTGQAVEKLFF.

For this clonotype: A clone one base away is much larger, so this may be a read error. The chain recombines TRBV20-1 with TRBJ1-2, with D unclear. The V and J ends lost 5 bases and 1 base respectively, with 14 bases between them. CDR1 is DFQATT and CDR2 is SNEGSKA in the germline V gene (reference sequence). This CDR3 contains 14 residues. The CDR3 DNA follows: TGCAGTGCTGGAGGAGAGACGGTTAACTATGGCTACACCTTC. Translating gives CSAGGETVNYGYTF.

This clonotype was counted many times. The chain joins TRBV10-3 to TRBJ2-1, with TRBD2 as a possible D gene (7 bases). Trimming removed 11 bases from V and 8 bases from J, with 19 bases in between. In germline, CDR1 is ENHRY, CDR2 SYGVKD. CDR3 size: 13 residues. CDR3 nucleotides: TGTGCCTCGAGTTCTGGGGGGGCCGATGAGCAGTTCTTC. Translating gives CASSSGGADEQFF.

V and J are TRBV7-8 and TRBJ2-7; 7 bases fit TRBD2. There are 16 residues in the CDR3. Germline CDR1 and CDR2: SGHVS and FQNEAQ. V lost 10 bases and J lost 2; bases outside the gene matches: 17. The DNA for the CDR3 is TGTGCCAACAGTTCTTCCGGGACTATAACTACCTACGAGCAGTACTTC. Protein sequence: CANSSSGTITTYEQYF.

A note on this clonotype: This may be a read error: a much more frequent sequence differs by one nucleotide. The rearrangement uses TRBV6-1 and TRBJ2-4; D is possibly TRBD1 (6 bases). Per the germline V gene, CDR1 is MNHNS and CDR2 is SASEGT. This CDR3 is 15 amino acids long. The ends were cut back, 3 bases at V and 6 bases at J, with 15 bases in the middle. The CDR3 DNA follows: TGTGCCAGCAGTGAGAGACAGGCAGGTAGAAACATTCAGTACTTC. Translation: CASSERQAGRNIQYF.

This clonotype has a single count. The gene calls are TRBV2 and TRBJ1-5, with 10 bases identical to TRBD1. The CDR3 covers 15 residues. V lost 10 bases to trimming and J lost 4 bases; unmatched junction nucleotides: 10. Germline assignment: CDR1 SNHLY and CDR2 FYNNEI. This chain's CDR3 is CATSMTGGANQPQHF. For the CDR3, the DNA is TGTGCCACCTCGATGACAGGGGGCGCGAATCAGCCCCAGCATTTT.